A single sample is the source of the 28 T cell receptor beta chains below, sequenced in a study of neoadjuvant anti-PD-1 for oral cavity cancer. Sequencing used immunoSEQ multiplex PCR; TCRdb keeps in-frame clones, though not all of them. Counted here are some 22,000 clones, around a quarter occurring once; the ten biggest clones make up roughly 15%. Time point indicated: after neoadjuvant nivolumab, at surgical resection. Here the sequenced sample was tumor tissue, taken after nivolumab (anti-PD-1) treatment. These receptors came from a person aged 35 to 85 with oral cavity squamous cell carcinoma.

The chain joins TRBV30 to TRBJ1-1; no clear D gene. Trimming cost V 7 bases and J 4 bases, with 13 bases left between them. The germline V gene encodes CDR1 GTSNPN and CDR2 SVGIG (reference sequence). CDR3 length: 12 residues. In nucleotides, the CDR3 is TGTGCCTTAATATTCGGCGGCACTGAAGCTTTCTTT. The encoded protein is CALIFGGTEAFF.

The chain combines TRBV4-2 with TRBJ1-5; 11 bases fit TRBD1. Trimming took 2 bases from V and 5 from J; bases not matched to a gene: 11. The germline gives CDR1 LGHNA, CDR2 YNFKEQ. The CDR3 contains 18 residues. CDR3 bases: TGTGCCAGCAGCCAAAGATTGTTGGGGACAGGGGGATATCAGCCCCAGCATTTT. It encodes CASSQRLLGTGGYQPQHF.

The table lists this clone with a few counts. The chain combines TRBV19 with TRBJ1-1, with D possibly TRBD1 on 6 matching bases. The CDR3 has 13 amino acids. Germline V lookup: CDR1 LNHDA, CDR2 SQIVND (reference sequence). Trimming removed 6 bases from V and 7 bases from J, with 15 bases in between. CDR3 sequence: CASRFPGAGEAFF. CDR3 bases: TGTGCCAGTAGATTCCCAGGGGCTGGTGAAGCTTTCTTT. The variable domain in full, with the rest retrieved from reference TRBV19 and TRBJ1-1, is DGGITQSPKYLFRKEGQNVTLSCEQNLNHDAMYWYRQDPGQGLRLIYYSQIVNDFQKGDIAEGYSVSREKKESFPLTVTSAQKNPTAFYLCASRFPGAGEAFFGQGTRLTVV.

This clone has a handful of counts. The rearrangement links TRBV30 to TRBJ2-1; the match to TRBD1 covers 8 bases. The CDR3 consists of 13 residues. J gave up 3 bases and V 5 bases, and 3 bases lay outside the gene matches. Germline V gene sequence: CDR1 GTSNPN, CDR2 SVGIG (reference sequence). The DNA for the CDR3 is TGTGCCTGGGGACAGGGAAACTACAATGAGCAGTTCTTC. Protein product: CAWGQGNYNEQFF.

This clone was recorded a few times. The genes are TRBV4-2 and TRBJ1-5, with D uncertain. Looked up from germline, CDR1 is LGHNA and CDR2 is YNFKEQ. The length of the CDR3 is 16 residues. V dropped 4 bases and J dropped 2 bases, with 15 bases sitting between them. This chain's CDR3 is CASSPAGLEGNQPQHF. CDR3 DNA: TGTGCCAGCAGCCCGGCCGGGTTAGAAGGCAATCAGCCCCAGCATTTT.

This clone came up a few times. The V and J genes are TRBV11-2 and TRBJ2-7; 11 bases align to TRBD2. The junction had 7 bases not matched to a gene; V was cut back by 5 bases and J by 4 bases. This CDR3 region has 15 residues. Germline lookup yields CDR1 SGHAT and CDR2 FQNNGV. This chain's CDR3 is CASSPTSGISYEQYF. CDR3 DNA: TGTGCCAGCAGCCCGACTAGCGGGATTTCGTACGAGCAGTACTTC.

This clone has more than one count but fewer than ten. The gene calls are TRBV13 and TRBJ1-1, with TRBD1 as a possible D gene (5 bases). This CDR3 region has 13 residues. The V gene lost 3 bases and the J gene lost 1 base, with 6 bases spanning the gap. Germline V lookup: CDR1 PRHDT, CDR2 FYEKMQ (reference sequence). Here the CDR3 reads CASSFGTNTEAFF. CDR3 coding DNA: TGTGCCAGCAGCTTCGGGACGAACACTGAAGCTTTCTTT.

The sample holds many counts of this clone. The chain combines TRBV7-9 with TRBJ1-2; D perhaps matches TRBD1 (6 bases). Deletions cut 1 base from V and 0 bases from J, with 15 bases between. The CDR3 is 17 amino acids. Germline loops: CDR1 SEHNR, CDR2 FQNEAQ (reference sequence). CDR3 loop: CASSLGRGRDSNYGYTF. The CDR3, as DNA: TGTGCCAGCAGCTTAGGTCGGGGGCGGGACTCTAACTATGGCTACACCTTC.

This clone was seen a handful of times. CDR3 residues: CASARGLRGNQPQHF. In DNA form, the CDR3 reads TGTGCCAGCGCAAGGGGACTTCGTGGCAATCAGCCCCAGCATTTT. The J gene is TRBJ1-5, the V gene TRBV6-1; maybe TRBD1 (5 bases). CDR1 and CDR2 (germline): MNHNS, SASEGT. This CDR3 spans 15 amino acids. Trimming left V 8 bases short and J 2 bases short, with 16 bases between.

The rearrangement uses TRBV7-7 and TRBJ1-1; weak D call: TRBD1 (5 bases). Germline values: CDR1 SSHAT, CDR2 FNYEAQ (reference sequence). This CDR3 comprises 16 residues. CDR3 nucleotides: TGTGCTAGCCCAACAACGGACACTCAAATGAACACTGAAGCTTTCTTT. Translated, it gives CASPTTDTQMNTEAFF.

V usage is TRBV30 and J usage is TRBJ2-7; 8 nucleotides align to TRBD1. The CDR3 spans 14 residues. With 7 bases clipped from V and 2 bases from J, the junction kept 10 bases outside the gene matches. Germline V gene lookup returns CDR1 GTSNPN and CDR2 SVGIG (reference sequence). The CDR3, as DNA: TGTGCCTTCTCGACAGGGGCCGGGGCCTACGAGCAGTACTTC. Amino acids: CAFSTGAGAYEQYF.

V gene TRBV6-1 combines with J gene TRBJ1-5, with 8 positions matching TRBD1. The CDR3 has 15 residues. V was clipped by 2 bases and J by 7 bases; unmatched bases: 7. CDR1 and CDR2 (germline): MNHNS, SASEGT. CDR3 bases: TGTGCCAGCAGTGAACTACCAGGGGGCGTACAGCCCCAGCATTTT. This encodes CASSELPGGVQPQHF.

The chain's CDR3 is CASSSLQGRNTEAFF. Here the CDR3 DNA reads TGCGCCAGCAGCTCCCTACAGGGGAGGAACACTGAAGCTTTCTTT. The genes are TRBV5-1 and TRBJ1-1; 7 bases match TRBD1. After removal of 3 bases from V and 1 base from J, the junction contained 6 bases not matched to a gene. The CDR3 contains 15 residues. Germline V gene sequence: CDR1 SGHRS, CDR2 YFSETQ.

V and J are TRBV7-9 and TRBJ2-7, with no clear D. CDR1 and CDR2 (germline): SEHNR, FQNEAQ (reference sequence). The CDR3 sequence is 11 residues long. Trimming removed 6 bases from V and 0 bases from J, with 3 bases in between. CDR3 sequence reads: CASRSSYEQYF. CDR3 DNA sequence: TGTGCCAGCAGAAGCTCCTACGAGCAGTACTTC.

This chain joins TRBV6-1 and TRBJ2-7; 8 bases fit TRBD2. Germline V gives CDR1 MNHNS, CDR2 SASEGT. The CDR3 contains 14 residues. V lost 4 bases, J lost 1 base, and 3 bases stayed unmatched. CDR3 residues: CASSVTSASYEQYF. The CDR3 DNA reads as TGTGCCAGCAGTGTGACTAGCGCGTCCTACGAGCAGTACTTC.

The rearrangement uses TRBV30 and TRBJ2-2, with 7 positions matching TRBD2. V lost 2 bases and J lost 4; bases outside the gene matches: 7. Germline CDR1 reads GTSNPN; CDR2 reads SVGIG (reference sequence). The CDR3 spans 15 residues. CDR3 nucleotide sequence: TGTGCCTGGAGTTCTGCTAGCGGTTTCACCGGGGAGCTGTTTTTT. Protein product: CAWSSASGFTGELFF.

The chain has TRBV29-1 and TRBJ1-3, with TRBD1 identical over 10 bases. Germline V gene sequence: CDR1 SQVTM, CDR2 ANQGSEA. V lost 5 bases and J lost 3; bases outside the gene matches: 10. The CDR3 consists of 16 residues. The CDR3 bases are TGCAGCGTTACCATTGACAGGGGGCTAATTGGAAACACCATATATTTT. This sequence encodes CSVTIDRGLIGNTIYF.

The chain employs TRBV9 and TRBJ2-7; D is possibly TRBD2 (5 bases). Looked up from germline, CDR1 is SGDLS and CDR2 is YYNGEE. Trimming removed 4 bases at V and 3 bases at J, with 5 bases between. The CDR3 length is 11 residues. Here the CDR3 reads CASSRGYEQYF. For the CDR3, the DNA is TGTGCCAGCAGCCGGGGCTACGAGCAGTACTTC.

This chain links TRBV7-6 with TRBJ2-3; D uncertain. Trimming took 1 base from V and 0 from J, leaving 5 bases between them. Germline CDR1 is SGHVS and CDR2 is FNYEAQ. This CDR3 contains 14 residues. In DNA, the CDR3 is TGTGCCAGCAGCTTAGGAGCTAGCACAGATACGCAGTATTTT. Protein product: CASSLGASTDTQYF.

This clone appeared many times. V usage is TRBV6-5 and J usage is TRBJ2-7; 7 nucleotides match TRBD2. CDR1 is MNHEY, CDR2 SVGAGI, per germline. This CDR3 comprises 15 residues. J gave up 2 bases and V 0 bases, and 4 bases lay outside the gene matches. DNA for the CDR3: TGTGCCAGCAGTTACTCGAGGGCGGGGGCCTACGAGCAGTACTTC. Translating gives CASSYSRAGAYEQYF.

This clone was observed a handful of times. The rearrangement links TRBV18 to TRBJ1-1; possibly TRBD1 for D (5 bases). The CDR3 length is 14 residues. Trimming pared 4 bases from V and 0 bases from J, leaving 9 bases between. CDR1 and CDR2 (germline): KGHSH, LQKENI. The CDR3 nucleotides read TGTGCCAGCTCACGGACACCTTTGAACACTGAAGCTTTCTTT. Translated: CASSRTPLNTEAFF.

This chain uses TRBV20-1 with TRBJ2-5; D is ambiguous. Trimming pared 7 bases from V and 5 bases from J, leaving 11 bases between. CDR1 DFQATT and CDR2 SNEGSKA come from the germline V gene (reference sequence). The CDR3 runs 11 residues. The CDR3 reads CSVGFRETQYF. As DNA, the CDR3 is TGCAGTGTTGGGTTTCGGGAGACCCAGTACTTC.

The DNA of the CDR3 is TGTGCCAGCTCCCCGGAGAGAACCTCCTACAATGAGCAGTTCTTC. Translating gives CASSPERTSYNEQFF. This chain links TRBV27 with TRBJ2-1; D unclear. The V gene's germline CDR1 is MNHEY and CDR2 SMNVEV (reference sequence). Trimming took 8 bases from V and 0 from J, leaving 14 bases between them. CDR3 length equals 15 residues.

The chain uses TRBV6-1 and TRBJ1-2; 7 nucleotides line up with TRBD1. V shed 5 bases and J 7 bases; nucleotides not matched to a gene: 10. The length of the CDR3 is 14 residues. Germline-derived CDR1 and CDR2 are MNHNS and SASEGT. DNA for the CDR3: TGTGCCAGCAGTACCTCGAGGGGGCAGCTTGGCTACACCTTC. Translated, it gives CASSTSRGQLGYTF.

Only one count was recorded for this clone. The V call is TRBV5-6, the J call TRBJ2-5, with D possibly TRBD1 on 5 matching bases. This CDR3 region has 12 residues. With 4 bases removed from V and 5 bases from J, the gap between germline ends came to 9 bases. CDR1 is SGHDT and CDR2 is YYEEEE in the germline V gene. CDR3 in DNA: TGTGCCAGCAGCCTGACAGCCGAGACCCAGTACTTC. The encoded protein is CASSLTAETQYF.

This clone was counted a single time. The chain links TRBV6-1 to TRBJ2-5; D ambiguous. CDR1 is MNHNS, CDR2 SASEGT, per germline. Trimming cost V 2 bases and J 5 bases, with 15 bases left between them. The CDR3 is 15 residues long. The CDR3 sequence is CASSELTDSAETQYF. The CDR3 DNA reads TGTGCCAGCAGTGAACTAACCGACTCGGCCGAGACCCAGTACTTC.

This chain joins TRBV19 and TRBJ2-7; TRBD1 or TRBD2 may be the D gene (5 bases each). Germline assignment: CDR1 LNHDA and CDR2 SQIVND (reference sequence). The CDR3 has 11 residues. V was clipped by 4 bases and J by 9 bases, with 10 bases between them. This CDR3 is CASSTGRAQYF. CDR3 DNA: TGTGCCAGTAGTACGGGGCGCGCGCAGTACTTC. Drawing the rest from reference TRBV19 and TRBJ2-7, the complete variable domain is DGGITQSPKYLFRKEGQNVTLSCEQNLNHDAMYWYRQDPGQGLRLIYYSQIVNDFQKGDIAEGYSVSREKKESFPLTVTSAQKNPTAFYLCASSTGRAQYFGPGTRLTVT.

The chain uses TRBV30 and TRBJ2-2; 8 positions agree with TRBD2. V lost 7 bases to trimming and J lost 5 bases; unmatched junction nucleotides: 6. CDR3 length: 13 amino acids. The V gene's germline CDR1 is GTSNPN and CDR2 SVGIG (reference sequence). The CDR3 coding sequence is TGTGCCTACACGGGGGGGTTTACCGGGGAGCTGTTTTTT. Its protein product is CAYTGGFTGELFF.